Following are 13 T cell receptor beta chains from one sample sequenced in a study of CD8+ T cells in alopecia areata. Extracted RNA was reverse transcribed into cDNA, the sequencing template. Assay: immunoSEQ multiplex PCR; the TCRdb copy retains only in-frame clones and omits some. Among 110,000 to 150,000 clones listed, less than 65% were seen once. Sequencing used CD8+ T cells sorted from blood. These receptor sequences come from a human donor in good health.

The chain carries TRBV29-1 and TRBJ1-1; a weak D match, TRBD1 (5 bases). Deletions cut 6 bases from V and 8 bases from J, with 13 bases between. CDR1 and CDR2 (germline): SQVTM, ANQGSEA. This CDR3 has 11 residues. The CDR3 nucleotides read TGCAGCGTCTGGGGAACAGGAGAAGCTTTCTTT. Protein product: CSVWGTGEAFF. The entire variable domain, with the rest obtained from reference TRBV29-1 and TRBJ1-1, is as follows: SAVISQKPSRDICQRGTSLTIQCQVDSQVTMMFWYRQQPGQSLTLIATANQGSEATYESGFVIDKFPISRPNLTFSTLTVSNMSPEDSSIYLCSVWGTGEAFFGQGTRLTVV.

The chain recombines TRBV19 with TRBJ1-5; D is undetermined. With 0 bases removed from V and 6 bases from J, the gap between germline ends came to 9 bases. The CDR3 has 14 residues. Germline-derived CDR1 and CDR2 are LNHDA and SQIVND (reference sequence). CDR3 DNA: TGTGCCAGTAGTATAGATGCAGGCGGTCAGCCCCAGCATTTT. Its protein is CASSIDAGGQPQHF.

This clone has more than one count but fewer than ten. A read error may account for a junction end that differs from germline. The V and J genes are TRBV13 and TRBJ2-3; D call uncertain. CDR1 is PRHDT, CDR2 FYEKMQ, per germline (reference sequence). This CDR3 is 13 amino acids long. The DNA for the CDR3 is TGCGCCAGCAGCCTGAGAGGTACAGATACGCAGTATTTT. This translates into CASSLRGTDTQYF.

This clone occurred a few times. The chain couples TRBV6-5 to TRBJ2-1; perhaps TRBD2 as D (5 bases). V was trimmed by 6 bases and J by 8 bases, leaving 8 bases between them. The CDR3 consists of 11 residues. From germline, CDR1 is MNHEY and CDR2 SVGAGI. Here the CDR3 DNA reads TGTGCCAGCAGCCGTAGCGATGAGCAGTTCTTC. This encodes CASSRSDEQFF.

This chain uses TRBV7-9 with TRBJ2-7; no definite D call. The CDR3 spans 12 residues. Germline values: CDR1 SEHNR, CDR2 FQNEAQ (reference sequence). V gave up 5 bases and J gave up 9 bases, with 14 bases separating them. CDR3 amino acids: CASSPAGAWQYF. The CDR3, as DNA: TGTGCCAGCAGCCCCGCAGGCGCTTGGCAGTACTTC.

V is TRBV6-5 and J is TRBJ2-2; 10 bases agree with TRBD2. V gave up 4 bases and J gave up 7 bases; unmatched junction bases: 6. There are 15 residues in the CDR3. Germline lookup yields CDR1 MNHEY and CDR2 SVGAGI. CDR3 sequence reads: CASSLLAGDGGELFF. Here the CDR3 DNA reads TGTGCCAGCAGTTTGCTAGCGGGAGATGGCGGGGAGCTGTTTTTT.

This chain joins TRBV29-1 and TRBJ2-5, with D unresolved. The germline V gene has CDR1 SQVTM and CDR2 ANQGSEA. This CDR3 comprises 11 residues. The V end lost 4 bases, the J end lost 5 bases, and 8 bases lay between the germline ends. CDR3 sequence: CSVVLSETQYF. CDR3 nucleotides: TGCAGCGTTGTTCTCTCGGAGACCCAGTACTTC. Together with reference TRBV29-1 and TRBJ2-5, the CDR3 gives the full variable domain: SAVISQKPSRDICQRGTSLTIQCQVDSQVTMMFWYRQQPGQSLTLIATANQGSEATYESGFVIDKFPISRPNLTFSTLTVSNMSPEDSSIYLCSVVLSETQYFGPGTRLLVL.

The V and J genes are TRBV13 and TRBJ2-3; possible D gene TRBD2, 5 bases. CDR1 and CDR2 (germline): PRHDT, FYEKMQ (reference sequence). The CDR3 is made up of 15 amino acids. Trimming took off 1 base at V and 2 bases at J, with 10 bases between the two ends. The DNA of the CDR3 is TGTGCCAGCAGCTTAGAGGAGCGGCCCACAGATACGCAGTATTTT. Protein: CASSLEERPTDTQYF.

The CDR3 DNA follows: TGCAGCGTCATGGGTCGAACTGAAGCTTTCTTT. Its protein product is CSVMGRTEAFF. The V gene is TRBV29-1, the J gene TRBJ1-1; D not certain. CDR1 is SQVTM and CDR2 is ANQGSEA in the germline V gene. V was trimmed by 6 bases and J by 5 bases, leaving 10 bases between them. CDR3 length: 11 amino acids. The full variable domain, rest sourced from reference TRBV29-1 and TRBJ1-1, is SAVISQKPSRDICQRGTSLTIQCQVDSQVTMMFWYRQQPGQSLTLIATANQGSEATYESGFVIDKFPISRPNLTFSTLTVSNMSPEDSSIYLCSVMGRTEAFFGQGTRLTVV.

The genes are TRBV2 and TRBJ1-2; unclear D gene. V gave up 3 bases and J gave up 4 bases, with 9 bases separating them. The CDR3 covers 13 residues. Germline V lookup: CDR1 SNHLY, CDR2 FYNNEI. The chain's CDR3 is CASSDALGYGYTF. DNA of the CDR3: TGTGCCAGCAGTGATGCCTTGGGCTATGGCTACACCTTC. Complete variable domain (other parts from reference TRBV2 and TRBJ1-2): EPEVTQTPSHQVTQMGQEVILRCVPISNHLYFYWYRQILGQKVEFLVSFYNNEISEKSEIFDDQFSVERPDGSNFTLKIRSTKLEDSAMYFCASSDALGYGYTFGSGTRLTVV.

The chain couples TRBV18 to TRBJ2-7; maybe TRBD1 (6 bases). Germline lookup yields CDR1 KGHSH and CDR2 LQKENI. V lost 3 bases and J lost 4, with 13 bases in between. The CDR3 extends over 14 amino acids. The CDR3 loop reads CASSPRDTLYEQYF. DNA for the CDR3: TGTGCCAGCTCACCCCGGGACACTTTATACGAGCAGTACTTC.

The rearrangement joins TRBV25-1 to TRBJ2-2; TRBD1 is a possible D gene (5 bases). V lost 4 bases to trimming and J lost 5 bases, with 14 bases between them. The CDR3 consists of 15 residues. Germline CDR1 is MGHDK and CDR2 is SYGVNS. CDR3 in DNA: TGTGCCAGCAGTGGTGTCGCAGGGCGTACCGGGGAGCTGTTTTTT. This encodes CASSGVAGRTGELFF.

This chain connects TRBV7-9 to TRBJ2-5; TRBD2 might be the D (5 bases). This CDR3 region has 14 residues. Per germline, CDR1 SEHNR and CDR2 FQNEAQ (reference sequence). Trimming removed 4 bases at V and 1 base at J, with 10 bases between. As DNA, the CDR3 is TGTGCCAGCAGCTGGGTAGCGCTCCAAGAGACCCAGTACTTC. It yields the protein CASSWVALQETQYF.